The 8 T cell receptor beta chains reported below all come from one sample, sequenced in a study of read filtering for tumor transcriptome and immune sequencing. From approximately 400 ng of RNA, a library with molecular barcoded alpha/delta and beta/gamma adaptors was made. TCRdb redid the calling of the reads with MiXCR, one entry per CDR3 protein. This repertoire shows more than 20,000 distinct CDR3 sequences, less than 25% found once; its top ten account for more than 45%. The sequenced material came from a population of CD138-negative cells sorted from bone marrow. The receptors here all came from a donor over 35 with multiple myeloma.

In its sample, this clonotype was seen many times. This rearrangement joins TRBV10-2 to TRBJ2-7; tentative D call: TRBD1 (6 bases). With 4 bases removed from V and 4 bases from J, the gap between germline ends came to 14 bases. The CDR3 covers 14 residues. Germline V gene sequence: CDR1 WSHSY, CDR2 SAAADI. This CDR3 is CASSGATGQYEQYF. The CDR3 DNA is TGCGCCAGCAGTGGGGCGACAGGACAGTACGAGCAGTACTTC.

In its sample, this clonotype was seen many times. The chain joins TRBV4-2 to TRBJ2-7; 9 bases align to TRBD2. Trimming removed 4 bases from V and 0 bases from J; junction bases left unmatched: 13. The CDR3 is made up of 18 amino acids. CDR1 and CDR2 from the germline V gene are LGHNA and YNFKEQ. DNA of the CDR3: TGTGCCAGCAGCCCCCGGGTAGCGGGGGCTATTAGCTCCTACGAGCAGTACTTC. This gives the protein CASSPRVAGAISSYEQYF.

This clonotype was detected many times. V usage is TRBV9 and J usage is TRBJ1-1, with D perhaps TRBD1 (6 bases). CDR1 is SGDLS and CDR2 is YYNGEE in the germline V gene. Trimming cost V 2 bases and J 5 bases, with 22 bases left between them. The CDR3 consists of 17 residues. CDR3 region: CASSVWYGAGEITEAFF. Written as DNA, the CDR3 is TGTGCCAGCAGCGTCTGGTATGGGGCAGGGGAGATTACTGAAGCTTTCTTT.

This clonotype was observed at least ten times. The chain employs TRBV7-2 and TRBJ2-1; D remains unclear. The CDR3 loop spans 12 amino acids. Trimming removed 5 bases from V and 9 bases from J, with 11 bases in between. Germline CDR1 reads SGHTA; CDR2 reads FQGNSA. The CDR3 loop is CASSVIVSEQFF. Written as DNA, the CDR3 is TGTGCCAGCAGCGTTATAGTAAGTGAGCAGTTCTTC.

This clonotype was recorded a few times. J is TRBJ2-3 and V is TRBV20-1; tentatively, D is TRBD2 (7 bases). This CDR3 is 16 amino acids long. Per the germline V gene, CDR1 is DFQATT and CDR2 is SNEGSKA (reference sequence). The ends were cut back, 3 bases at V and 3 bases at J, with 19 bases in the middle. The CDR3 DNA is TGCAGTGCTAGGGGTTCCTCGGGGGGCCAGACAGATACGCAGTATTTT. Its translation is CSARGSSGGQTDTQYF.

In its sample, this clonotype was seen many times. The V call is TRBV12-3 or TRBV12-4, the J call TRBJ2-2, with D unresolved. The V end was cut by 3 bases, the J end by 5 bases, with 10 bases between. This CDR3 is built from 14 residues. The CDR3 DNA sequence: TGTGCCAGCAGTTTCCGGGTTGGGACCGGGGAGCTGTTTTTT. This codes for CASSFRVGTGELFF.

This clonotype occurred many times. This rearrangement joins TRBV6-6 to TRBJ2-3; D gene unclear. Germline CDR1 is MNHNY and CDR2 is SVGAGI (reference sequence). The CDR3 length is 17 residues. The germline V and J ends were trimmed by 0 bases and 2 bases, with 15 bases remaining between them. The CDR3 reads CASSYSMGGLYTDTQYF. As DNA, the CDR3 is TGTGCCAGCAGTTACTCGATGGGTGGGTTATACACAGATACGCAGTATTTT.

This clonotype appeared a few times. A read error may explain this, as a much larger clone is one base away. The rearrangement joins TRBV29-1 to TRBJ2-3; 7 bases are a match to TRBD1. V lost 6 bases to trimming and J lost 1 base; unmatched junction nucleotides: 7. CDR3 size: 14 residues. CDR1 is SQVTM and CDR2 is ANQGSEA in the germline V gene. The CDR3 coding sequence is TGCAGCGTCGTAGGGGGCGCGGGCACAGATACGCAGTATTTT. Protein sequence: CSVVGGAGTDTQYF.